These 30 T cell receptor beta chains originate from one sample sequenced in a study of Graves' ophthalmopathy and Graves' hyperthyroidism. CDR3 regions of TCR beta were amplified from RNA transcripts. HTBI primers were used in a first-round RT-PCR, which preceded a second-round multiplex PCR. TCRdb analysed the multiplex PCR reads with MiXCR anew, one entry per CDR3 protein. Of about 480,000 distinct CDR3 sequences detected, approximately 15% appear once; the ten largest clones hold 9.5% to 10%. What was sequenced was blood. Receptors were obtained from a young woman with Graves' ophthalmopathy.

This clonotype is categorized as medium-sized (0.01 to 0.1%). One end of the junction does not line up with germline, which may come from a read error. This chain joins TRBV5-1 and TRBJ2-5; the match to TRBD2 covers 13 bases. CDR3 length: 15 residues. CDR1 is SGHRS and CDR2 is YFSETQ in the germline V gene. CDR3 DNA: TGTGCCAGCAGTCCCGGACTAGCGGGAGTGGAGACCCAGTACTTC. Its protein product is CASSPGLAGVETQYF.

This clonotype was seen at least ten times. This chain connects TRBV15 to TRBJ2-7; possible D gene TRBD1, 5 bases. Germline-derived CDR1 and CDR2 are LNHNV and YYDKDF (reference sequence). The CDR3 consists of 12 residues. V lost 5 bases, J lost 5 bases, and 10 bases lay in between. As DNA, the CDR3 is TGTGCCACCAGCCCAGGGATCCACGAGCAGTACTTC. It specifies CATSPGIHEQYF.

The chain employs TRBV5-1 and TRBJ2-7; 8 bases are shared with TRBD1. The CDR3 spans 15 residues. The germline gives CDR1 SGHRS, CDR2 YFSETQ. With 0 bases clipped from V and 5 bases from J, the junction kept 7 bases outside the gene matches. The CDR3 nucleotides read TGCGCCAGCAGCTTGGAGGACAGGGTTGCCCACGAGCAGTACTTC. It translates to CASSLEDRVAHEQYF.

This clonotype appeared many times. The chain links TRBV30 to TRBJ2-2; TRBD2 matches 8 bases. Trimming cost V 5 bases and J 3 bases; bases outside gene matches: 8. Germline V CDR1 and CDR2: GTSNPN, SVGIG (reference sequence). This CDR3 contains 15 residues. DNA for the CDR3: TGTGCCTGGCATACGGGGGGGCGCGACACCGGGGAGCTGTTTTTT. This encodes CAWHTGGRDTGELFF.

The V and J genes are TRBV7-3 and TRBJ2-5; D is unclear. Germline V gene sequence: CDR1 SGHTA, CDR2 FQGTGA. This CDR3 is built from 13 residues. V was pared by 7 bases and J by 5 bases, with 14 bases between. CDR3 loop: CASTVSLSETQYF. The CDR3 DNA follows: TGTGCCAGCACCGTATCGTTGAGCGAGACCCAGTACTTC.

This clonotype was counted only a few times. The rearrangement links TRBV6-9 to TRBJ2-3, with 8 bases that match TRBD2. Germline CDR1 MNHGY, CDR2 SVAAGI. The trim removed 10 bases at V and 1 base at J, leaving 4 bases unmatched. The CDR3 is made up of 13 amino acids. The CDR3 protein is CANEAGGTDTQYF. In DNA form, the CDR3 reads TGTGCCAACGAAGCGGGAGGCACAGATACGCAGTATTTT.

This clonotype was seen ten or more times. One end of the junction is discordant with germline, which a read error may explain. V usage is TRBV5-1 and J usage is TRBJ1-1; tentatively, D is TRBD1 (5 bases). CDR3 length: 12 amino acids. CDR1 SGHRS and CDR2 YFSETQ come from the germline V gene. Here the CDR3 reads CASSLGEVEAFF. The CDR3, as DNA: TGTGCCAGCAGCCTAGGGGAGGTTGAAGCTTTCTTT. The entire variable domain, with the rest obtained from reference TRBV5-1 and TRBJ1-1, is as follows: KAGVTQTPRYLIKTRGQQVTLSCSPISGHRSVSWYQQTPGQGLQFLFEYFSETQRNKGNFPGRFSGRQFSNSRSEMNVSTLELGDSALYLCASSLGEVEAFFGQGTRLTVV.

In its sample, this clonotype was seen many times. Being one base from a much bigger clone, this may be a read error. The J gene is TRBJ2-7, the V gene TRBV6-5, with 8 bases matching TRBD1. This CDR3 spans 13 amino acids. The germline V gene has CDR1 MNHEY and CDR2 SVGAGI. Written as DNA, the CDR3 is TGTGCCAGCAGTTACCGACAGGGGTACGAGCGGTACTTC. Its protein product is CASSYRQGYERYF.

This clonotype came up a few times. The rearrangement uses TRBV14 and TRBJ2-3; 8 nucleotides line up with TRBD2. The CDR3 contains 17 residues. The trim removed 0 bases at V and 6 bases at J, leaving 11 bases unmatched. Germline CDR1 reads SGHDN; CDR2 reads FVKESK. This CDR3 reads CASSQEEMSGSDDTQYF. The CDR3 DNA follows: TGTGCCAGCAGCCAAGAGGAAATGAGCGGGAGTGATGATACGCAGTATTTT.

This clonotype was counted many times. J is TRBJ2-7 and V is TRBV28; 11 nucleotides agree with TRBD2. The length of the CDR3 is 13 residues. V was clipped by 5 bases and J by 6 bases; unmatched bases: 3. In germline, CDR1 is MDHEN, CDR2 SYDVKM. In nucleotides, the CDR3 is TGTGCCAGCAGTCCCGGACTAGCGGGCGAGCAGTACTTC. Protein sequence: CASSPGLAGEQYF.

This clonotype was seen a handful of times. The chain combines TRBV12-3 or TRBV12-4 with TRBJ2-2, with D possibly matching TRBD2 (5 bases). V lost 2 bases and J 5 bases, leaving 12 bases between the germline ends. This CDR3 region has 15 residues. DNA for the CDR3: TGTGCCAGCAGTTTACCAAACTCGGGGACCGGGGAGCTGTTTTTT. Its translation is CASSLPNSGTGELFF.

This clonotype was detected ten times or more. The V call is TRBV30, the J call TRBJ1-1; D not resolved. The germline CDR1 and CDR2 sequences are GTSNPN and SVGIG (reference sequence). The V end lost 5 bases, the J end lost 6 bases, and 13 bases lay between the germline ends. The CDR3 contains 12 residues. CDR3 bases: TGTGCCTGGGGCGACCTGTCCCCTGAAGCTTTCTTT. Amino acid sequence: CAWGDLSPEAFF.

In its sample, this clonotype was seen many times. The CDR3 loop is CSAPPSGPQETQYF. The CDR3 DNA reads TGCAGTGCTCCCCCTAGCGGACCTCAAGAGACCCAGTACTTC. The chain recombines TRBV20-1 with TRBJ2-5; 7 bases are shared with TRBD2. This CDR3 has 14 residues. Germline lookup yields CDR1 DFQATT and CDR2 SNEGSKA (reference sequence). After removal of 5 bases from V and 2 bases from J, the junction contained 8 bases not matched to a gene.

This clonotype was found many times. The chain has TRBV27 and TRBJ2-1; a weak D match, TRBD2 (6 bases). Germline-derived CDR1 and CDR2 are MNHEY and SMNVEV (reference sequence). CDR3 size: 15 residues. With 6 bases removed from V and 3 bases from J, the gap between germline ends came to 15 bases. The CDR3 bases are TGTGCCAGCAGGGAAGGAGGGGACGGCTACAATGAGCAGTTCTTC. This gives the protein CASREGGDGYNEQFF.

The chain has TRBV7-9 and TRBJ2-5, with D tentatively TRBD1 or TRBD2 (5 bases each). CDR1 SEHNR and CDR2 FQNEAQ come from the germline V gene (reference sequence). Trimming pared 3 bases from V and 4 bases from J, leaving 12 bases between. The CDR3 has 14 residues. The chain's CDR3 is CASSFLGRRETQYF. The CDR3 bases are TGTGCCAGCAGCTTTTTGGGACGGCGAGAGACCCAGTACTTC.

This clonotype was observed many times. The chain couples TRBV5-1 to TRBJ1-2; no reliable D call. With 3 bases removed from V and 0 bases from J, the gap between germline ends came to 12 bases. The CDR3 runs to 15 residues. CDR1 is SGHRS and CDR2 is YFSETQ in the germline V gene. CDR3 amino acids: CASSWEASANYGYTF. The CDR3, as DNA: TGCGCCAGCAGCTGGGAGGCGTCAGCTAACTATGGCTACACCTTC.

The chain has TRBV4-1 and TRBJ1-1; D is perhaps TRBD1 (6 bases). CDR3 length: 15 residues. The germline V and J ends were trimmed by 4 bases and 4 bases, with 16 bases remaining between them. Germline loops: CDR1 MGHRA, CDR2 YSYEKL. The CDR3 sequence: CASSPSDWGPTEAFF. The DNA for the CDR3 is TGCGCCAGCAGCCCCTCAGATTGGGGGCCCACTGAAGCTTTCTTT.

This clonotype showed up just a few times. The rearrangement uses TRBV6-1 and TRBJ1-2; no firm D call. V was trimmed by 6 bases and J by 0 bases, leaving 11 bases between them. CDR1 MNHNS and CDR2 SASEGT come from the germline V gene. The CDR3 has 14 amino acids. The CDR3 is CASSSQLSNYGYTF. The CDR3 nucleotides read TGTGCCAGCAGCTCACAGCTGTCTAACTATGGCTACACCTTC.

The chain employs TRBV9 and TRBJ2-3; TRBD1 agrees at 12 bases. The CDR3 sequence is 16 residues long. Per germline, CDR1 SGDLS and CDR2 YYNGEE. V shed 4 bases, J shed 5 bases, and the junction held 8 bases outside the gene matches. CDR3: CASSQMGQGAIDTQYF. CDR3 bases: TGTGCCAGCAGCCAAATGGGACAGGGGGCTATAGATACGCAGTATTTT.

This clonotype was counted many times. The CDR3 here is CASSLAGVVINTEAFF. The CDR3 DNA is TGCGCCAGCAGCCTAGCGGGGGTAGTAATTAATACTGAAGCTTTCTTT. This chain connects TRBV5-1 to TRBJ1-1; D is possibly TRBD1 (5 bases). V was pared by 4 bases and J by 5 bases, with 21 bases between. Germline values: CDR1 SGHRS, CDR2 YFSETQ. The CDR3 loop spans 16 amino acids.

This clonotype was seen at least ten times. The chain joins TRBV25-1 to TRBJ1-1; D not resolved. The V end was cut by 1 base, the J end by 3 bases, with 12 bases between. CDR3 length: 15 residues. Germline lookup yields CDR1 MGHDK and CDR2 SYGVNS. CDR3 bases: TGTGCCAGCAGTGAATTAGAAGGAGCTTACACTGAAGCTTTCTTT. Translated, it gives CASSELEGAYTEAFF.

This chain uses TRBV6-4 with TRBJ1-5; D uncertain. The CDR3 length is 13 residues. The germline gives CDR1 MRHNA, CDR2 SNTAGT. The ends were cut back, 3 bases at V and 3 bases at J, with 6 bases in the middle. The DNA for the CDR3 is TGTGCCAGCAGTGAACCCCCCAATCAGCCCCAGCATTTT. Translating it yields CASSEPPNQPQHF.

This clonotype occurred many times. This chain connects TRBV29-1 to TRBJ1-2; the match to TRBD1 covers 8 bases. The CDR3 contains 12 residues. Per germline, CDR1 SQVTM and CDR2 ANQGSEA. V gave up 6 bases and J gave up 8 bases; unmatched junction bases: 8. The CDR3 nucleotides are TGCAGCGTCTTGGACAGGGACGGCGGCTACACCTTC. Protein sequence: CSVLDRDGGYTF.

This clonotype occurred many times. The chain links TRBV6-1 to TRBJ1-1; D gene ambiguous. Deletions cut 4 bases from V and 0 bases from J, with 9 bases between. The CDR3 contains 14 residues. Germline CDR1 reads MNHNS; CDR2 reads SASEGT. CDR3 DNA sequence: TGTGCCAGCAGTGCCCCAGAGTTGAACACTGAAGCTTTCTTT. This encodes CASSAPELNTEAFF.

This clonotype was seen many times. The rearrangement links TRBV29-1 to TRBJ2-7; TRBD1 or TRBD2 may be the D gene (6 bases each). The CDR3 has 13 residues. V lost 6 bases, J lost 0 bases, and 12 bases lay in between. The germline V gene has CDR1 SQVTM and CDR2 ANQGSEA. CDR3: CSVQGTDSYEQYF. CDR3 sequence (DNA): TGCAGCGTCCAGGGGACTGACTCCTACGAGCAGTACTTC.

The chain employs TRBV12-3 or TRBV12-4 and TRBJ1-2; 8 nucleotides match TRBD1. CDR3 length equals 13 residues. Losses at the gene ends were 6 bases for V and 7 bases for J; bases not matched to a gene: 7. The CDR3 DNA follows: TGTGCCAGCAGCTGGACTGACAGGGGTGGCTACACCTTC. Translating it yields CASSWTDRGGYTF.

This clonotype was detected many times. This rearrangement joins TRBV11-2 to TRBJ2-7; 7 bases line up with TRBD2. This CDR3 contains 12 residues. After removal of 6 bases from V and 6 bases from J, the junction contained 5 bases not matched to a gene. Germline V CDR1 and CDR2: SGHAT, FQNNGV. The CDR3 sequence: CASREAGAEQYF. The CDR3 DNA reads TGTGCCAGCAGGGAGGCGGGAGCCGAGCAGTACTTC.

About this clonotype itself: Mismatch with germline at one junction end may stem from a read error. This chain connects TRBV5-1 to TRBJ1-2; D uncertain. Germline V gene sequence: CDR1 SGHRS, CDR2 YFSETQ. CDR3 length equals 14 residues. The CDR3 sequence: CASSPVITIYGYTF. In DNA, the CDR3 is TGCGCCAGCAGCCCTGTTATCACAATATATGGTTACACCTTC.

This clonotype occurred many times. This chain links TRBV4-1 with TRBJ1-1, with no clear D. Trimming removed 4 bases at V and 1 base at J, with 16 bases between. CDR3 length equals 16 residues. Germline assignment: CDR1 MGHRA and CDR2 YSYEKL. CDR3 sequence (DNA): TGCGCCAGCAGCCCGGAGCGCCTCTTTTCGAACACTGAAGCTTTCTTT. As protein: CASSPERLFSNTEAFF.

This clonotype has a count of ten or more. The V and J genes are TRBV20-1 and TRBJ1-1; the match to TRBD1 covers 9 bases. This CDR3 has 15 residues. With 3 bases clipped from V and 1 base from J, the junction kept 6 bases outside the gene matches. CDR1 is DFQATT and CDR2 is SNEGSKA in the germline V gene (reference sequence). Here the CDR3 reads CSARVQGAGNTEAFF. DNA of the CDR3: TGCAGTGCTAGGGTACAGGGGGCTGGGAACACTGAAGCTTTCTTT.